The clone carrying this TCR beta chain appeared a few times. Its target is not known. This sample stems from a study of T cell repertoires in cytomegalovirus infection. Overall study context: It can be stated that public TCR beta signatures indicated CMV infection as well as a matching HLA type.

One entry per CDR3 protein results from TCRdb running MiXCR on the reads. This table holds some 180,000 distinct CDR3 sequences, roughly 20% found once. General study findings and limits: It was HLA-C-restricted CMV-specific TCR beta clonotypes that dominated the response ex vivo. There were carriers of CMV plus the relevant HLA, and cumulative public TCR beta family frequency identified them.

The CDR3 has 14 residues. Trimming left V 1 base short and J 5 bases short, with 11 bases between. Germline-derived CDR1 and CDR2 are SGHTA and FQGNSA. The TCR originated in a human donor in good health (CMV status not recorded). Some clones in this sample may be carry-over from other donors' samples. The chain employs TRBV7-2 and TRBJ1-2; D is unresolved. The sequencing sample was made of PBMCs. CDR3 amino acids: CASSLDGSAYGYTF. As DNA, the CDR3 is TGTGCCAGCAGCTTAGACGGCTCAGCTTATGGCTACACCTTC.